This T cell receptor beta chain was captured in a study of blood T cell repertoires in COVID-19. Across the whole study: From the United States, Italy and Spain came samples of acute and convalescent COVID-19. Nucleic acid was either cDNA or gDNA, and it came from T cells, B-cell-depleted T cells, or PBMCs.

In the authors' methods: It was from reference gene primer amplification that nucleated cell counts were estimated. Here immunoSEQ multiplex PCR was the method, and the copy in TCRdb shows in-frame clones only, minus some. V, J and clone size are taken as reported in that table, and D and trimming were inferred from the DNA itself. The table has fewer than 95,000 clones, more than 80% seen once. Sequences were obtained from peripheral blood. This TCR was recovered from a woman of 80 years or more with acute or convalescent COVID-19.

CDR3: CASSPSGTGREAFF. CDR3 sequence (DNA): TGCGCCAGCAGCCCCTCCGGGACAGGGCGTGAAGCTTTCTTT. The chain links TRBV4-1 to TRBJ1-1, with 9 bases matching TRBD1. This CDR3 spans 14 amino acids. The ends lost 4 bases at V and 7 bases at J; junction bases unmatched: 7. Germline assignment: CDR1 MGHRA and CDR2 YSYEKL.